These 11 T cell receptor beta chains were all obtained from the same sample, sequenced in a study of monozygotic twins with inflammatory bowel disease. TCRdb re-called the 5' RACE reads and shows each CDR3 protein once, DNA omitted. With hundreds of thousands of distinct CDR3 sequences in the sample, the ten largest clones hold 5.6%. The sequencing input was blood. Every receptor here comes from a human donor with ulcerative colitis or Crohn's disease, or a healthy co-twin of an affected twin (not recorded which).

V and J are TRBV4-1 and TRBJ1-6. The CDR3 spans 18 residues. The germline V gene encodes CDR1 MGHRA and CDR2 YSYEKL. The CDR3 is CASSQGLKGRINNSPLHF.

J is TRBJ1-1 and V is TRBV30; TCRdb designates TRBD1, a call that cannot be tested without DNA. The germline gives CDR1 GTSNPN, CDR2 SVGIG (reference sequence). The length of the CDR3 is 14 residues. The CDR3 protein is CAWSWGYLNTEAFF. The whole variable domain, filled in from reference TRBV30 and TRBJ1-1, reads SQTIHQWPATLVQPVGSPLSLECTVEGTSNPNLYWYRQAAGRGLQLLFYSVGIGQISSEVPQNLSASRPQDRQFILSSKKLLLSDSGFYLCAWSWGYLNTEAFFGQGTRLTVV.

V is TRBV24-1 and J is TRBJ2-3; the D call of TRBD2 rests on TCRdb alone, since no DNA is present to check it. CDR1 and CDR2 from the germline V gene are KGHDR and SFDVKD. CDR3 length: 11 residues. The CDR3 spells CATYSGTRLYF.

V usage is TRBV28 and J usage is TRBJ2-7. The CDR3 loop spans 13 amino acids. CDR1 is MDHEN and CDR2 is SYDVKM in the germline V gene. Here the CDR3 reads CASTTSGQNEQYF. The entire variable domain, with the rest obtained from reference TRBV28 and TRBJ2-7, is as follows: DVKVTQSSRYLVKRTGEKVFLECVQDMDHENMFWYRQDPGLGLRLIYFSYDVKMKEKGDIPEGYSVSREKKERFSLILESASTNQTSMYLCASTTSGQNEQYFGPGTRLTVT.

This sequence joins TRBV14 and TRBJ2-1; the TCRdb D gene call, TRBD2, has no DNA to confirm it. The CDR3 contains 17 residues. Germline assignment: CDR1 SGHDN and CDR2 FVKESK. This CDR3 is CASSQDLRASSYNEQFF.

The J gene is TRBJ2-7, the V gene TRBV3-1. Per the germline V gene, CDR1 is LGHDT and CDR2 is YNNKEL (reference sequence). This CDR3 comprises 14 residues. CDR3: CASSQVLGPYEQYF.

This sequence joins TRBV13 and TRBJ2-2; TCRdb selects TRBD1, and the lack of DNA leaves this call unchecked. Per the germline V gene, CDR1 is PRHDT and CDR2 is FYEKMQ (reference sequence). The CDR3 loop spans 15 amino acids. The CDR3 protein is CASRRQGEYTGELFF.

The J gene is TRBJ1-1, the V gene TRBV12-3 or TRBV12-4. This CDR3 is 13 amino acids long. The CDR3 is CASSLREHTEAFF.

The CDR3 region is CRALLAGVFEQFF. The V call is TRBV20-1, the J call TRBJ2-1; TCRdb's assignment of TRBD2 cannot be checked, as there is no DNA. The germline V gene has CDR1 DFQATT and CDR2 SNEGSKA (reference sequence). The CDR3 loop spans 13 amino acids.

V is TRBV20-1 and J is TRBJ2-7; TCRdb calls TRBD2, which cannot be checked without DNA. The CDR3 has 14 amino acids. CDR1 and CDR2 (germline): DFQATT, SNEGSKA (reference sequence). This chain's CDR3 is CSAPSELSSYEQYF.

This chain's CDR3 is CASSLSQGGTEAFF. The J gene is TRBJ1-1, the V gene TRBV7-9; checking the TCRdb D call of TRBD1 is not possible without DNA. The CDR3 is 14 amino acids. CDR1 is SEHNR and CDR2 is FQNEAQ in the germline V gene (reference sequence). Looking up the rest from reference TRBV7-9 and TRBJ1-1 gives the full variable domain: DTGVSQNPRHKITKRGQNVTFRCDPISEHNRLYWYRQTLGQGPEFLTYFQNEAQLEKSRLLSDRFSAERPKGSFSTLEIQRTEQGDSAMYLCASSLSQGGTEAFFGQGTRLTVV.